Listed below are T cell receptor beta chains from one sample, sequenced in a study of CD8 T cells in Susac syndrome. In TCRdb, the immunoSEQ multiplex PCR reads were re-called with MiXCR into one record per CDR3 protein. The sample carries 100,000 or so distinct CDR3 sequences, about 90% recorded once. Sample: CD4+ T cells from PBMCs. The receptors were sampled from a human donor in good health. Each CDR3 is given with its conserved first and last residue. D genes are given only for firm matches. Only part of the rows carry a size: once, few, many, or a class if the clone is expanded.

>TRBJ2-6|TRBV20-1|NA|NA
CSARGSGTNVLTF
TGCAGTGCTAGGGGCTCTGGGACCAACGTCCTGACTTTC
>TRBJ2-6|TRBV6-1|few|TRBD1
CASRRGQARPGANVLTF
TGTGCCAGCAGGCGCGGACAGGCGCGACCTGGGGCCAACGTCCTGACTTTC
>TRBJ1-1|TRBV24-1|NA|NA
CATSDSAGTAFF
TGTGCCACCAGTGATTCAGCAGGGACCGCTTTCTTT
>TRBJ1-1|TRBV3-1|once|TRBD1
CASSQRGLREAFF
TGTGCCAGCAGCCAGAGGGGGCTGAGGGAAGCTTTCTTT
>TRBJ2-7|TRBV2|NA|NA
CASSGRGSYEQYF
TGTGCCAGCAGTGGACGGGGCTCCTACGAGCAGTACTTC
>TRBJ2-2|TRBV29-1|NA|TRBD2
CSAVLADRLTYGELFF
TGCAGCGCGGTCCTAGCGGACCGCCTCACATACGGGGAGCTGTTTTTT
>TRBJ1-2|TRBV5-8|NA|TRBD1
CASSLAEGAKVAGYTF
TGTGCCAGCAGCTTGGCCGAGGGGGCGAAGGTTGCGGGCTACACCTTC
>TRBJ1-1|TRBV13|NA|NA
CASSSQHPGQRGTEAFF
TGTGCCAGCAGCTCGCAGCATCCGGGACAACGGGGCACTGAAGCTTTCTTT
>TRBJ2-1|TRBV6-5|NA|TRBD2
CASALAGGLGNEQFF
TGTGCCAGCGCCTTAGCGGGGGGGCTTGGGAATGAGCAGTTCTTC
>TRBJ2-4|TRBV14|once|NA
CASSQVPNGIQYF
TGTGCCAGCAGCCAAGTGCCTAACGGGATTCAGTACTTC
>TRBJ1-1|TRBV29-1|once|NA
CSVEDGGLNTEAFF
TGCAGCGTTGAAGATGGCGGCCTGAACACTGAAGCTTTCTTT
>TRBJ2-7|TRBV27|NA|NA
CASSFLQGLTYEQYF
TGTGCCAGCAGTTTCTTGCAGGGCCTAACCTACGAGCAGTACTTC
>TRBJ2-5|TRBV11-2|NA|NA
CASSLGWRGGETQYF
TGTGCCAGCAGCTTAGGTTGGAGGGGCGGTGAGACCCAGTACTTC
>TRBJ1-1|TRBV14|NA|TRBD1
CASSQTRGGTEAFF
TGTGCCAGCAGCCAAACCAGGGGGGGGACTGAAGCTTTCTTT
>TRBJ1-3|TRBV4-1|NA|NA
CASSLDKVAGNTIYF
TGCGCCAGCAGCCTAGATAAGGTTGCTGGAAACACCATATATTTT
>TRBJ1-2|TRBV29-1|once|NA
CSVGGNYGYTF
TGCAGCGTAGGGGGTAACTATGGCTACACCTTC
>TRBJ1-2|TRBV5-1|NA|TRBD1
CASSPLQTGDGYTF
TGCGCCAGCAGCCCTCTACAGACAGGGGATGGCTACACCTTC
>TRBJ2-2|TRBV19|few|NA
CASSPTPNTGELFF
TGTGCCAGTAGTCCCACCCCGAACACCGGGGAGCTGTTTTTT
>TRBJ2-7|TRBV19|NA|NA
CASSSVDFSYEQYF
TGTGCCAGTAGTTCTGTGGACTTCTCATACGAGCAGTACTTC
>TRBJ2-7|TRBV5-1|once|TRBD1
CASSLTGGMNEQYF
TGCGCCAGCAGCTTGACAGGGGGTATGAACGAGCAGTACTTC
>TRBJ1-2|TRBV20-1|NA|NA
CSARGSSGYGYTF
TGCAGTGCTAGAGGAAGCTCCGGGTATGGCTACACCTTC
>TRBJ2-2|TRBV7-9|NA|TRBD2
CASRGTSGSGNTGELFF
TGTGCCAGCAGGGGGACTAGCGGGAGTGGAAACACCGGGGAGCTGTTTTTT
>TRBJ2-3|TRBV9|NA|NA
CASSPSGTDTQYF
TGTGCCAGCAGCCCCAGCGGCACAGATACGCAGTATTTT
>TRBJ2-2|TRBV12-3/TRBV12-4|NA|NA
CASSRGPWANTGELFF
TGTGCCAGCAGTCGCGGACCCTGGGCGAACACCGGGGAGCTGTTTTTT
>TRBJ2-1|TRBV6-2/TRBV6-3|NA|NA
CASSAPPAAYNEQFF
TGTGCCAGCAGCGCTCCCCCGGCGGCCTACAATGAGCAGTTCTTC
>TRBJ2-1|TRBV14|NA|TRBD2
CASSQASGGPREQFF
TGTGCCAGCAGCCAAGCTAGCGGGGGGCCCCGGGAGCAGTTCTTC
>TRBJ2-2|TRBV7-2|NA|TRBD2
CASSRLAGAGTGELFF
TGTGCCAGCAGTCGACTAGCGGGAGCGGGCACCGGGGAGCTGTTTTTT
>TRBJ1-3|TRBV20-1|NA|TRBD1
CSAVDRGAGNTIYF
TGCAGTGCTGTGGACAGGGGGGCTGGAAACACCATATATTTT
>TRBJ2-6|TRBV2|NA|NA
CASSASESGANVLTF
TGTGCCAGCAGTGCCAGTGAATCTGGGGCCAACGTCCTGACTTTC
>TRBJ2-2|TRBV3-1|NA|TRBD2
CASSRGTSGGRTGELFF
TGTGCCAGCAGCCGTGGGACTAGCGGGGGGCGGACCGGGGAGCTGTTTTTT
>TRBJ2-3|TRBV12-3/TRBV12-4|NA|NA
CASSLGLDTQYF
TGTGCCAGCAGTCTGGGACTTGACACGCAGTATTTT
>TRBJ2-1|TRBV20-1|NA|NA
CSAGQAEAPVEQFF
TGCAGTGCAGGACAAGCCGAAGCTCCTGTTGAGCAGTTCTTC
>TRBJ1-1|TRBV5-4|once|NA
CASSFRVNTEAFF
TGTGCCAGCAGCTTCCGGGTGAACACTGAAGCTTTCTTT
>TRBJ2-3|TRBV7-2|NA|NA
CASSFGPSTDTQYF
TGTGCCAGCAGCTTCGGCCCTAGCACAGATACGCAGTATTTT
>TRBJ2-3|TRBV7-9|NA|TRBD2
CASSARVGRGGTDTQYF
TGTGCCAGCAGCGCCCGGGTCGGGCGGGGGGGCACCGATACGCAGTATTTT
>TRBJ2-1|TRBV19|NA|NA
CASRKGDLRQFF
TGTGCCAGCAGAAAAGGGGACTTGAGGCAGTTCTTC
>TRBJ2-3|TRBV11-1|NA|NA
CASSPPWGLESTDTQYF
TGTGCCAGCAGCCCCCCTTGGGGGTTGGAAAGCACAGATACGCAGTATTTT
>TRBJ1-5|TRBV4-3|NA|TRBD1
CASSHDLRGGNQPQHF
TGCGCCAGCAGCCATGACCTCAGGGGGGGGAATCAGCCCCAGCATTTT
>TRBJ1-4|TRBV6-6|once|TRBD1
CASTGTGGFTNEKLFF
TGTGCCAGCACTGGGACAGGGGGTTTCACTAATGAAAAACTGTTTTTT
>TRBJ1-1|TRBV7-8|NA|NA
CASSLAYAGGTEAFF
TGTGCCAGCAGCTTAGCGTACGCCGGTGGCACTGAAGCTTTCTTT
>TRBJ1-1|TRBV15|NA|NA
CATSRERSLAEAFF
TGTGCCACCAGCAGAGAAAGGAGTTTAGCTGAAGCTTTCTTT
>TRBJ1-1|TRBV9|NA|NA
CASSVAPGEGTEAFF
TGTGCCAGCAGCGTAGCCCCGGGGGAGGGCACTGAAGCTTTCTTT
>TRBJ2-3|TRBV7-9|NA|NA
CASSQGASPDTQYF
TGTGCCAGCAGCCAAGGGGCTAGTCCCGATACGCAGTATTTT
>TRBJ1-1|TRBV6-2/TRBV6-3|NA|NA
CASSSRQKTKNTEAFF
TGTGCCAGCAGTTCACGACAGAAGACCAAGAACACTGAAGCTTTCTTT
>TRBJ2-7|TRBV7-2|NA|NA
CASSSKVRGEQYF
TGTGCCAGCAGCTCAAAGGTCCGGGGCGAGCAGTACTTC
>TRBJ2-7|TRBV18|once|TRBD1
CASSPGGQGPYYF
TGTGCCAGCTCACCGGGTGGACAGGGTCCCTATTACTTC
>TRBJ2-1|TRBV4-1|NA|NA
CASSHEKYNEQFF
TGCGCCAGCAGCCATGAGAAGTACAATGAGCAGTTCTTC
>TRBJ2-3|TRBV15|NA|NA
CATSRDIDTQYF
TGTGCCACCAGCAGAGATATTGATACGCAGTATTTT
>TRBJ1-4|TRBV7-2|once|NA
CASSLQLGGLFF
TGTGCCAGCAGCTTACAACTCGGTGGACTGTTTTTT
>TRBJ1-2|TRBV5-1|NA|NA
CASSLAVGGSQEGYTF
TGCGCCAGCAGCTTGGCCGTCGGGGGAAGCCAGGAGGGCTACACCTTC
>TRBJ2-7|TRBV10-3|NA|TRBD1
CAIRGDRGSSYEQYF
TGTGCCATCAGGGGGGACAGGGGCAGCTCCTACGAGCAGTACTTC
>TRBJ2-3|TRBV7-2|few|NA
CASSPTWGSSTDTQYF
TGTGCCAGCAGCCCTACGTGGGGGTCTAGCACAGATACGCAGTATTTT
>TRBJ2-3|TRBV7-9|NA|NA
CASSSSILDTQYF
TGTGCCAGCAGCTCCTCCATTCTAGATACGCAGTATTTT
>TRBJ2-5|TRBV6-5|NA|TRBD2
CASSYSSSGRQAETQYF
TGTGCCAGCAGTTACTCATCTAGCGGGAGGCAAGCGGAGACCCAGTACTTC
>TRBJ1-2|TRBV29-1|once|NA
CSVAEGQVRGYTF
TGCAGCGTTGCCGAGGGTCAAGTGAGGGGCTACACCTTC
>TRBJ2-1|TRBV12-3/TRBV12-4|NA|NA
CASSFDYNEQFF
TGTGCCAGCAGTTTTGACTACAATGAGCAGTTCTTC
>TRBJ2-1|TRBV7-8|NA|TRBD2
CASSLSSGVYNEQFF
TGTGCCAGCAGCTTGAGTAGCGGGGTCTACAATGAGCAGTTCTTC
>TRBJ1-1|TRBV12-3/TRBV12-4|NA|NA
CASSLLASTEAFF
TGTGCCAGCAGTTTACTGGCGAGCACTGAAGCTTTCTTT
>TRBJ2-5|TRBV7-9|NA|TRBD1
CASSLTGTGLETQYF
TGTGCCAGCAGCCTGACCGGGACAGGTTTGGAGACCCAGTACTTC